This TCR beta chain was obtained from a study of OX40 agonist ivuxolimab in advanced cancers. The length of the CDR3 is 16 residues. Germline V lookup: CDR1 GTSNPN, CDR2 SVGIG (reference sequence). V lost 4 bases to trimming and J lost 3 bases, with 19 bases between them. Comment on this clone: As yet, its antigen is unknown.

Only in-frame clones appear in the TCRdb table, and some are missing; sequencing was by immunoSEQ multiplex PCR. The sample lists approximately 46,000 clones, about 80% occurring once. Study-wide results and limits: Expansion of clones was among the lowest in partial responders at 0.1-3.0 mg/kg.

The sample was CD4+ or CD8+ T cells sorted from blood, taken in a trial of the OX40 agonist ivuxolimab. The chain couples TRBV30 to TRBJ1-5, with D hard to call. This clonotype was obtained from an adult with an advanced solid tumor such as melanoma, head and neck, liver or kidney cancer. The DNA of the CDR3 is TGTGCCTGGAACCCCCGGATGGCAGGACCCAATCAGCCCCAGCATTTT. Residues: CAWNPRMAGPNQPQHF. Based on the CDR3 plus reference TRBV30 and TRBJ1-5, the full variable domain is SQTIHQWPATLVQPVGSPLSLECTVEGTSNPNLYWYRQAAGRGLQLLFYSVGIGQISSEVPQNLSASRPQDRQFILSSKKLLLSDSGFYLCAWNPRMAGPNQPQHFGDGTRLSIL.